This T cell receptor beta chain is drawn from a study of cytomegalovirus exposure and HLA in healthy donors (dated by TCRdb to 2016 to 2017). Context from the whole study: An earlier analysis of some 600 of the donors reported approximately 260 Gb of sequence data and 117 million unique TCR beta sequences obtained from roughly 180 million T cells. An early release that covered about 600 HLA-typed donors contained approximately 320 gigabases of sequencing data and tens of millions of unique TCR sequences. Among the approximately 430 genotyped donors, 81% belonged to the genetic ancestry cluster associated with self-reported Caucasian donors. The study aimed to test whether signatures of past pathogen exposure could be identified by cataloging public T cell receptors. The T cell repertoires of around 730 subjects were profiled by immunosequencing and related to cytomegalovirus serostatus. In addition to the first cohort of 650 to 750 subjects, a separate validation cohort of some 120 different subjects was used. To predict cytomegalovirus infection status, the study brought together high-throughput TCR immunosequencing, statistical association of individual TCRs with disease status, and machine learning. In a later analysis, previously published TCR beta repertoires from 600 to 850 donors were re-analyzed and high-resolution HLA genotyping was added so that TCR occurrence patterns could be studied. Rather than drawing on any new phenotypic data, the later analysis identified candidate immune exposures from TCR beta sequences and the way those sequences occurred across donors. In an earlier analysis of 500 to 650 of the donors, high-throughput TCR beta sequencing was used to judge whether each TCR beta V gene segment behaved as functional or pseudogenic. Donor age, sex, ethnicity and CMV serostatus were collected together with the repertoire data. Genome-wide SNP genotypes for about 65% of the roughly 670 donors were used in a later genetic analysis, which treated that subset as a discovery cohort. All discovery cohort repertoires had been generated on a single sequencing platform. Class I and class II HLA loci were covered by the typing at four-digit resolution. The number of typed donors differed by locus: about 620-640 for A, B, C, DRB1 and DQB1; approximately 530 for DQA1; 606 for DPA1; and 450 to 480 for DPB1. Because of strong linkage in the cohort, a few DR-DQ haplotypes were treated as single units for association and clustering. Across 300 to 500 genotyped donors of the cohort, an average of 235,054 unique TCR beta nucleotide sequences per donor were sequenced, and roughly 20% of those sequences were non-productive. Study-wide conclusions, independent of this receptor: At a false discovery rate of 0.05, a later analysis linked 15,000 to 20,000 TCR beta sequences to specific HLA alleles. Some IMGT-functional V segments, including TRBV6-2 and TRBV6-3, could not be distinguished by the 87-base-pair reads and were therefore excluded. The study gave a list of 150 to 200 TCR beta chains associated with cytomegalovirus. Because counts were too low, 15 to 20 rarely observed V segments, including chromosome 9 orphons, were excluded from the earlier analysis of a few hundred of the donors. Compared with the approximately 670-donor mean, donors in an Asian-associated ancestry cluster had fewer N-insertions in productive TCRs, according to a later genetic analysis. Because HLA typing was unavailable for some donors at each locus, only the typed subset was used in association tests. Linkage disequilibrium might explain the correlated functional status among segregating V segments, but an unknown experimental factor could not be ruled out. The cohort was sequenced for TCR beta chains only, and without alpha or paired-chain data the features that could be detected were limited. Most CMV-associated TCR beta chains appeared to be HLA-restricted in a later analysis, and the HLA associations seemed to be driven largely by CMV exposure. The classifier was reported to diagnose cytomegalovirus status with high specificity and sensitivity in both the original cohort and the validation cohort. A later genetic analysis associated a missense DCLRE1C variant with V-gene and J-gene trimming of TCR beta chains, and an independent cohort replicated the association. A further reported finding was that TCR beta sequences accurately predicted the HLA-A and HLA-B alleles for most subjects in the first cohort. CMV serostatus was the only immune exposure information available for the cohort. A later analysis found that HLA-associated TCR beta chains were more clonally expanded and had lower generation probabilities than equally common non-associated chains. In a later analysis, the rate of TCR association differed among HLA loci, with DRB1 alleles having the most associated TCRs and HLA-C alleles having the fewest. Sequencing depth was assumed to be roughly uniform across donors in the presence/absence analyses, though that assumption may not hold. When HLA alleles, especially DR and DQ, strongly co-occurred, TCR associations were difficult to assign to individual alleles. Across donors, most TCR sequences were observed very rarely, whereas some public TCRs were present in many individuals. In vitro tests confirmed that a few of the cytomegalovirus-associated TCR beta chains recognize cytomegalovirus antigens. Several of the top co-occurrence clusters appeared to be linked to parvovirus B19, influenza, CMV and Epstein-Barr virus, according to a later analysis. The authors suggested that the approach could potentially be generalized to other disease states and immunological phenotypes. A cluster of highly shared sequence variants was judged likely to be a technical artifact of the sequencing pipeline. Broadly in line with IMGT annotations, most TCR beta V segments showed up in productive rearrangements about 87% or about 30% of the time in an earlier analysis of several hundred of the donors.

Reading from cysteine to phenylalanine, the CDR3 counts 15 amino acids. Of the read, only the CDR3 DNA is kept; its 45 bases are in frame from base 1. The germline V gene supplies CDR1 SGHVS and CDR2 FQNEAQ. V and J lose 3 bases and 2 bases, and a span of 13 bases separates them. The cohort was made up of about 670 healthy bone marrow donors. At the time of sampling, all cohort members were nominally healthy, though unrecorded immune exposures were likely present. The donor tested CMV seropositive and was one of the 289 seropositive cohort members. Every donor gave a peripheral blood sample, and the peripheral blood mononuclear cells from that sample were used for TCR beta sequencing. The Qiagen DNeasy Blood Extraction Kit was used to extract genomic DNA from the blood cell samples. Comment on this clone: The antigen this receptor binds is unknown. No much larger clone is present one base from it, and per-base qualities are unavailable. At the DNA level, this CDR3 is encoded by other sequences in the same sample as well.

Receptors were amplified or captured by the immunoSEQ multiplex PCR assay. A mixture of 60 forward primers for TCR Vbeta segments and 13 reverse primers for TCR Jbeta segments was used in the multiplex PCR. A multiplex PCR assay on genomic DNA amplified the CDR3 region of rearranged TCR beta genes. On the Illumina HiSeq System, the amplified TCR beta libraries were sequenced as 87-base-pair reads. In the source study's methods: Across the roughly 700 repertoires, a later analysis counted approximately 75 million unique TCR beta chains, roughly 11 million of which were shared by at least two donors. Raw reads were error-corrected and collapsed into unique sequences with a nearest-neighbor algorithm that merged closely related sequences to remove PCR and sequencing errors. CDR3 sequences were aligned to IMGT reference sequences to assign V, D and J gene segments. Each retained sequence needed at least a six-nucleotide match to both a V gene segment and a J gene segment. Rearrangements were called productive when the CDR3 lacked stop codons and stayed in frame with V and J; all others were non-productive. CDR3 was defined according to IMGT convention as the region running from the second conserved V-encoded cysteine to the conserved J-encoded phenylalanine. In an earlier analysis of some 550 of the donors, sequences lacking an unambiguous match to a single V gene segment were excluded. In an earlier analysis of approximately 590 of the donors, a V segment was called functional when productive rearrangements were above 56.7%, and segregating when the standard deviation between donors exceeded 5%. A statistical classification framework was built to diagnose cytomegalovirus status from the catalog of TCR beta chain sequences. V and J gene assignment, in a later analysis, came from comparing TCR nucleotide sequences with IMGT/GENE-DB human TR gene sequences. A later analysis assigned CDR3 sequences and most-parsimonious VDJ recombination scenarios with the TCRdist pipeline. In a later analysis, each TCR beta chain was defined by its CDR3 amino acid sequence together with its V-gene family, and reads lacking a unique V-gene family were excluded. To address suspected cross-contamination and a sequencing artifact, a later analysis removed several hundred highly shared, low-generation-probability nucleotide sequences. For each public chain, a later analysis derived a clonal expansion index from normalized ranks of inferred template counts within each repertoire. A later analysis computed generation probabilities with a VDJ recombination model fitted to out-of-frame rearrangements, and checked the results against IGoR. In a later analysis, hypergeometric tests were used to score TCR-TCR, TCR-HLA and TCR-CMV co-occurrence, with a repertoire-size bias correction applied to TCR pairs. In a later analysis, false discovery rates were estimated by permuting HLA or CMV assignments 20 times. In a later analysis, co-occurring TCRs were grouped using DBSCAN, and TCRdist sequence similarity was added for clustering within HLA-allele-positive subsets. For co-occurrence clustering, repertoires with fewer than 30,000 or more than 120,000 public chains were excluded, along with 5 or 6 repertoires with anomalous nucleotide sharing. TCRdb limited this immuneACCESS table to in-frame rearrangements with V and J called. A share of clones is missing; checked studies link under half to unresolved V genes, and the rest is unexplained. V, J and clone size are those of that table, while D and trimming were read from the DNA. This sample comprises approximately 72,000 clones, approximately 70% of them detected only once. Of the sample, about 20% falls within the top ten clones.

The sequence was collected from a man aged 40-55 years in good health and CMV-seropositive. Sequenced input: PBMCs. In this chain, TRBV7-8 is recombined with TRBJ1-1; TRBD1 is a possible D gene, resting on 5 matching bases. The sequenced DNA is TGTGCCAGCAGCTTGTACGGGGGAAGAAACACTGAAGCTTTCTTT. Its protein reads: CASSLYGGRNTEAFF.